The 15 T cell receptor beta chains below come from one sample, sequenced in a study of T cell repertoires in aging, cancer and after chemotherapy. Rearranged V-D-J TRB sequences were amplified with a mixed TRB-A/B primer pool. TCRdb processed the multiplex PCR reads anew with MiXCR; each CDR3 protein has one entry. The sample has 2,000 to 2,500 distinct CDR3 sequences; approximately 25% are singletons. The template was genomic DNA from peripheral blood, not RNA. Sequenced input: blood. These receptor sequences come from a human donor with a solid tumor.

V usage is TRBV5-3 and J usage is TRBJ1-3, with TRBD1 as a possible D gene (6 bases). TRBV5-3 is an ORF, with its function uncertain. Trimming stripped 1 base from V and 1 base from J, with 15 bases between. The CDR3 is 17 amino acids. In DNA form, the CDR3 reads TGTGCCAGAAGCTTGACAGGGTCAGGTTTTTCTGGAAACACCATATATTTT. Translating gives CARSLTGSGFSGNTIYF.

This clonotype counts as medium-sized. The CDR3 spells CASSENRTPQQFF. Here the CDR3 DNA reads TGTGCCAGCAGTGAAAACCGGACACCTCAGCAGTTCTTC. The chain has TRBV6-1 and TRBJ2-1, with D perhaps matching TRBD1 (5 bases). Trimming removed 2 bases at V and 11 bases at J, with 13 bases between. The CDR3 has 13 residues. Germline V gives CDR1 MNHNS, CDR2 SASEGT.

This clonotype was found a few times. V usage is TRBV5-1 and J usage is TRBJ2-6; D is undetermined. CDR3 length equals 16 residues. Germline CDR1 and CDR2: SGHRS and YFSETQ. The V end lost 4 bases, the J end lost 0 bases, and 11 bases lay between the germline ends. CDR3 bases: TGCGCCAGCAGCAGCAAAGTCACCTCTGGGGCCAACGTCCTGACTTTC. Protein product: CASSSKVTSGANVLTF.

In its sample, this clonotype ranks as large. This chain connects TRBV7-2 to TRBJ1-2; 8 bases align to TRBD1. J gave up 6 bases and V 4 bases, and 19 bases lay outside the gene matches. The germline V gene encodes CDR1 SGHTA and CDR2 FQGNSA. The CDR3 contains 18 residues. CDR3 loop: CASSSIRLWVQGVDGYTF. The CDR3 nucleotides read TGTGCCAGCAGCTCGATCCGGTTATGGGTACAGGGGGTCGATGGCTACACCTTC.

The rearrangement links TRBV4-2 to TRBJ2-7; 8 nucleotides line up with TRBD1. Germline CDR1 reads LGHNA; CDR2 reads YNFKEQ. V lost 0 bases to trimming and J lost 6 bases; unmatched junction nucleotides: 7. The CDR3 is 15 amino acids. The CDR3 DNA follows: TGTGCCAGCAGCCAAGATGGCAGGGGGCCGGGCGAGCAGTACTTC. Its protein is CASSQDGRGPGEQYF.

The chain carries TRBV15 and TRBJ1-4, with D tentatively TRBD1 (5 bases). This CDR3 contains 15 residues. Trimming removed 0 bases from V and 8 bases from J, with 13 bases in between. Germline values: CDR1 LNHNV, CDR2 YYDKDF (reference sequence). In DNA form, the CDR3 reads TGTGCCACCAGCAGAGATAAGGACACGGTGGAAAAACTGTTTTTT. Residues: CATSRDKDTVEKLFF.

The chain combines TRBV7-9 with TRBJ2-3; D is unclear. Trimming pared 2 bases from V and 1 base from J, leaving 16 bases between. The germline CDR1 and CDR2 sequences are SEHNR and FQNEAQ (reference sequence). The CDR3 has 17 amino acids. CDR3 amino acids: CASSLRGRWIRTDTQYF. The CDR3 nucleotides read TGTGCCAGCAGCTTACGAGGCAGGTGGATTCGCACAGATACGCAGTATTTT.

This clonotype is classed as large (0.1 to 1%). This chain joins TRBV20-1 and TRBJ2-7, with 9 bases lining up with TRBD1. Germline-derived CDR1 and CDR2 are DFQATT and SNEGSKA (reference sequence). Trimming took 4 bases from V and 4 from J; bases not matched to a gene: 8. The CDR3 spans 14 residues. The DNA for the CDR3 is TGCAGTGCTAACCCCACAGGGGGCTGGTACGAGCAGTACTTC. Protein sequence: CSANPTGGWYEQYF.

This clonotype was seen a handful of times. The CDR3 loop is CASSPDAGASYGYTF. CDR3 nucleotides: TGTGCCAGCTCACCAGATGCAGGGGCAAGCTATGGCTACACCTTC. The chain carries TRBV18 and TRBJ1-2; possible D gene TRBD1, 6 bases. Germline-derived CDR1 and CDR2 are KGHSH and LQKENI. The CDR3 is 15 residues long. The V end was cut by 2 bases, the J end by 4 bases, with 14 bases between.

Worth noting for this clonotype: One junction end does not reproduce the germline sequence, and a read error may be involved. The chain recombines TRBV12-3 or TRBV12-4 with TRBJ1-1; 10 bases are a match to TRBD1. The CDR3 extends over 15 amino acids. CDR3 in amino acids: CASSRGQGELAEASF. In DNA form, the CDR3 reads TGTGCCAGCAGTCGCGGACAGGGGGAATTGGCTGAAGCTTCCTTT.

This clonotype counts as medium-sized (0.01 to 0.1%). The CDR3, as DNA: TGTGCCAGTAGTCGGTATGCCGGGGAGCTGTTTTTT. Translation: CASSRYAGELFF. This chain joins TRBV19 and TRBJ2-2; D not certain. Germline V lookup: CDR1 LNHDA, CDR2 SQIVND (reference sequence). The CDR3 is made up of 12 amino acids. V lost 5 bases and J lost 6, with 7 bases in between.

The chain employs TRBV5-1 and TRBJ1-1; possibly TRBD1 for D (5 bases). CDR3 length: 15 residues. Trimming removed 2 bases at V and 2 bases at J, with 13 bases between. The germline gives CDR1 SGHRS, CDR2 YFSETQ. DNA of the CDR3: TGCGCCAGCAGCTTTAATGCCGGGGCCAACACTGAAGCTTTCTTT. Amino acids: CASSFNAGANTEAFF.

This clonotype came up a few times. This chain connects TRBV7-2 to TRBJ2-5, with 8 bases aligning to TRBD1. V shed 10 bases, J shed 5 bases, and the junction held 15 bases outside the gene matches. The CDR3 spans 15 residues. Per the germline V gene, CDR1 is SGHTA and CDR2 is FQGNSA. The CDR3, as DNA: TGTGCCACCAAAAGGTACAGGGGGTCGCGGGAGACCCAGTACTTC. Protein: CATKRYRGSRETQYF.

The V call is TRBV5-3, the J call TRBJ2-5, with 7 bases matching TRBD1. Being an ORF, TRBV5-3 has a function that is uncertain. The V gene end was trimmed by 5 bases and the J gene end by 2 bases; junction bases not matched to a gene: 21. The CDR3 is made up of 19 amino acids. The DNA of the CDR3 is TGTGCCAGAAGGAACACTGGGGACAGAGCAACTATTGGACAAGAGACCCAGTACTTC. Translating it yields CARRNTGDRATIGQETQYF.

CDR3 nucleotides: TGTGCCAGCAGTGCTCATGGCAATCAGCCCCAGCATTTT. Its translation: CASSAHGNQPQHF. V and J are TRBV28 and TRBJ1-5; D remains ambiguous. The V end lost 5 bases, the J end lost 2 bases, and 7 bases lay between the germline ends. CDR3 length: 13 residues. Germline V gene sequence: CDR1 MDHEN, CDR2 SYDVKM.